This T cell receptor (beta chain) was found in a study of blood T cell repertoires in COVID-19. Turning to the study itself: The United States, Italy and Spain supplied acute and convalescent COVID-19 samples. Nucleic acid was either cDNA or gDNA, and it came from T cells, B-cell-depleted T cells, or PBMCs.

Authors' analysis steps: Cell counts per sample came from amplifying reference gene primers. Some clones are missing from TCRdb's copy, which holds only in-frame ones; the method was immunoSEQ multiplex PCR. The V and J calls and the clone size are those of that table, but D and trimming were determined from the DNA. The sample lists approximately 260,000 clones; around nine tenths were seen once. CDR3 size: 16 residues. V lost 7 bases to trimming and J lost 2 bases; unmatched junction nucleotides: 12. CDR1 SGHRS and CDR2 YFSETQ come from the germline V gene. What was sequenced was peripheral blood. The TCR sequence derives from a man aged 45-65 years with acute or convalescent COVID-19. The chain is built from TRBV5-1 and TRBJ2-3, with TRBD2 identical over 8 bases. The CDR3 spells CASAGGAGLLTDTQYF. In DNA, the CDR3 is TGCGCCAGCGCGGGAGGCGCGGGGTTACTCACAGATACGCAGTATTTT.